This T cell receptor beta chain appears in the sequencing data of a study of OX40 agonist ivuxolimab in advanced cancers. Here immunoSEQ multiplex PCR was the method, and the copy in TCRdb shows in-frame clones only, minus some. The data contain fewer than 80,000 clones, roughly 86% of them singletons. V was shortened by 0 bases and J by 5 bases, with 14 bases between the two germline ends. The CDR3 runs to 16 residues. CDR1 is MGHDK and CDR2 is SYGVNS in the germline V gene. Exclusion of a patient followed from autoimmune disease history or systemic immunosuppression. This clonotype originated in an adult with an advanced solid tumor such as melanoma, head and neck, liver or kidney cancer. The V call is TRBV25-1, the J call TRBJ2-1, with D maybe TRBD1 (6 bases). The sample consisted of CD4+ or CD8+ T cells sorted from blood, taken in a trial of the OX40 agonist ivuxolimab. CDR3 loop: CASSEYPPGANNEQFF. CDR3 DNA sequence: TGTGCCAGCAGTGAATATCCCCCAGGGGCAAACAATGAGCAGTTCTTC.